Following are 13 T cell receptor beta chains from one sample sequenced in a study of neurological immune-mediated disorders. The sample's time point: longitudinal time-point 3. Each CDR3 protein gets one entry after TCRdb re-called the 5' RACE reads with MiXCR. The repertoire holds around 100,000 distinct CDR3 sequences, with about 10% as singletons. Input material: PBMCs. These receptors all come from a female donor with HTLV-1-associated myelopathy (HAM/TSP).

The sample holds many counts of this clonotype. The genes are TRBV7-3 and TRBJ1-6; perhaps TRBD1 as D (6 bases). Trimming shortened V by 4 bases and J by 12 bases, and 16 bases separated the two germline ends. The germline gives CDR1 SGHTA, CDR2 FQGTGA. This CDR3 region has 14 residues. The CDR3 region is CASSSMGGPGPLHF. In DNA form, the CDR3 reads TGTGCCAGCAGCTCTATGGGGGGCCCGGGACCCCTCCACTTT.

Many counts were recorded for this clonotype. The rearrangement joins TRBV14 to TRBJ2-2, with 8 bases that match TRBD1. CDR3 length: 15 amino acids. The junction had 8 bases not matched to a gene; V was cut back by 5 bases and J by 6 bases. CDR1 is SGHDN, CDR2 FVKESK, per germline. This chain's CDR3 is CASSARTGFAGELFF. In DNA form, the CDR3 reads TGTGCCAGCAGCGCCCGGACAGGGTTCGCCGGGGAGCTGTTTTTT.

This clonotype was detected many times. The gene calls are TRBV5-5 and TRBJ2-6; 11 bases map to TRBD1. The CDR3 is 18 amino acids. V shed 0 bases and J 2 bases; nucleotides not matched to a gene: 4. Per the germline V gene, CDR1 is SGHKS and CDR2 is YYEKEE (reference sequence). The CDR3 DNA reads as TGTGCCAGCAGCTTGGGCGGACAGGGGGCGACTGGGGCCAACGTCCTGACTTTC. The encoded protein is CASSLGGQGATGANVLTF.

At least ten counts were recorded for this clonotype. The chain recombines TRBV3-1 with TRBJ2-7; maybe TRBD1 (5 bases). Germline lookup yields CDR1 LGHDT and CDR2 YNNKEL (reference sequence). CDR3 size: 15 residues. The V end lost 2 bases, the J end lost 0 bases, and 11 bases lay between the germline ends. CDR3 protein: CASSQYLGHSYEQYF. The CDR3 coding sequence is TGTGCCAGCAGCCAATATCTGGGGCACTCCTACGAGCAGTACTTC.

This clonotype was observed many times. The chain couples TRBV5-1 to TRBJ2-7, with D possibly matching TRBD2 (6 bases). The CDR3 is made up of 15 amino acids. Trimming shortened V by 5 bases and J by 1 base, and 16 bases separated the two germline ends. Germline CDR1 reads SGHRS; CDR2 reads YFSETQ. CDR3 loop: CASSPPGEASYEQYF. DNA for the CDR3: TGCGCCAGCAGTCCCCCTGGGGAGGCATCCTACGAGCAGTACTTC.

This clonotype was picked up many times. This rearrangement joins TRBV20-1 to TRBJ1-5; D uncertain. Trimming took off 3 bases at V and 6 bases at J, with 12 bases between the two ends. Germline V lookup: CDR1 DFQATT, CDR2 SNEGSKA (reference sequence). The CDR3 totals 13 residues. In nucleotides, the CDR3 is TGCAGTGCTAGCGGGAGGGCACGTCAGCCCCAGCATTTT. Protein: CSASGRARQPQHF.

This clonotype occurred many times. J is TRBJ1-6 and V is TRBV5-1; 10 nucleotides align to TRBD1. This CDR3 comprises 18 residues. Germline V gene data show CDR1 as SGHRS and CDR2 as YFSETQ. With V trimmed by 7 bases and J by 0 bases, 10 bases remained unmatched. CDR3 region: CASRRDRGFSSYNSPLHF. CDR3 nucleotides: TGCGCCAGCCGCCGGGACAGGGGATTTAGCTCCTATAATTCACCCCTCCACTTT. Full variable domain (missing parts from reference TRBV5-1 and TRBJ1-6): KAGVTQTPRYLIKTRGQQVTLSCSPISGHRSVSWYQQTPGQGLQFLFEYFSETQRNKGNFPGRFSGRQFSNSRSEMNVSTLELGDSALYLCASRRDRGFSSYNSPLHFGNGTRLTVT.

This clonotype has only a few counts. The rearrangement joins TRBV7-2 to TRBJ2-3; D gene uncertain. There are 14 residues in the CDR3. V dropped 0 bases and J dropped 4 bases, with 8 bases sitting between them. CDR1 and CDR2 from the germline V gene are SGHTA and FQGNSA. CDR3 coding DNA: TGTGCCAGCAGCTTAGCCTACTCGGCAGATACGCAGTATTTT. As protein: CASSLAYSADTQYF. The variable domain in full, with the rest retrieved from reference TRBV7-2 and TRBJ2-3, is GAGVSQSPSNKVTEKGKDVELRCDPISGHTALYWYRQSLGQGLEFLIYFQGNSAPDKSGLPSDRFSAERTGGSVSTLTIQRTQQEDSAVYLCASSLAYSADTQYFGPGTRLTVL.

Ten or more counts support this clonotype. The J gene is TRBJ2-3, the V gene TRBV10-3; weak D call: TRBD2 (5 bases). The V end lost 2 bases, the J end lost 2 bases, and 8 bases lay between the germline ends. CDR1 and CDR2 from the germline V gene are ENHRY and SYGVKD. The CDR3 sequence is 14 residues long. The DNA of the CDR3 is TGTGCCATCAGTGAGCTCCTAGCCACAGATACGCAGTATTTT. This codes for CAISELLATDTQYF.

This clonotype has ten or more counts. The chain combines TRBV5-1 with TRBJ2-1, with a weak D call TRBD2 (6 bases). The CDR3 length is 15 residues. Germline loops: CDR1 SGHRS, CDR2 YFSETQ. V dropped 5 bases and J dropped 2 bases, with 14 bases sitting between them. The CDR3 sequence is CASSSGLTPYNEQFF. CDR3 coding DNA: TGCGCCAGCAGTTCGGGACTGACACCCTACAATGAGCAGTTCTTC. The whole variable domain, filled in from reference TRBV5-1 and TRBJ2-1, reads KAGVTQTPRYLIKTRGQQVTLSCSPISGHRSVSWYQQTPGQGLQFLFEYFSETQRNKGNFPGRFSGRQFSNSRSEMNVSTLELGDSALYLCASSSGLTPYNEQFFGPGTRLTVL.

This clonotype occurred a few times. CDR3 region: CATDTPGQGGDTQYF. The CDR3 DNA is TGTGCCACCGATACTCCAGGACAGGGCGGAGATACGCAGTATTTT. The chain recombines TRBV28 with TRBJ2-3; 8 positions match TRBD1. CDR1 is MDHEN, CDR2 SYDVKM, per germline. CDR3 size: 15 residues. Trimming took 10 bases from V and 5 from J; bases not matched to a gene: 14.

The CDR3 reads CASRGDGRGGYGYTF. The CDR3 nucleotides read TGTGCCAGCAGAGGTGACGGGAGGGGTGGCTATGGCTACACCTTC. The chain is built from TRBV9 and TRBJ1-2; D possibly corresponds to TRBD1 (5 bases). Germline V lookup: CDR1 SGDLS, CDR2 YYNGEE. This CDR3 contains 15 residues. Trimming shortened V by 5 bases and J by 4 bases, and 18 bases separated the two germline ends. Variable domain in full (rest from reference TRBV9 and TRBJ1-2): DSGVTQTPKHLITATGQRVTLRCSPRSGDLSVYWYQQSLDQGLQFLIQYYNGEERAKGNILERFSAQQFPDLHSELNLSSLELGDSALYFCASRGDGRGGYGYTFGSGTRLTVV.

This clonotype has ten or more counts. The gene calls are TRBV20-1 and TRBJ2-3; D gene unclear. Germline lookup yields CDR1 DFQATT and CDR2 SNEGSKA (reference sequence). The CDR3 contains 14 residues. V lost 3 bases and J lost 0, with 10 bases in between. The CDR3 DNA reads TGCAGTGCTAGTGCAGTCTGGAGCACAGATACGCAGTATTTT. This gives the protein CSASAVWSTDTQYF.